The 7 T cell receptor beta chains below were found in one sample sequenced in a study of kidney transplant recipient with SARS-CoV-2 infection. TCRdb re-derived calls from the reads in MiXCR, one entry per CDR3 protein. There are fewer than 250,000 distinct CDR3 sequences in the sample; 29% occur only once, and 6% to 8.5% lies in the top ten. The sequenced sample was a blood sample, obtained at baseline and on roughly day 110 from a kidney transplant recipient. These receptors were collected from a male patient between 25 and 39 years old who had COVID-19 and was a kidney transplant recipient. Some of these T cells may belong to the graft donor.

The chain carries TRBV5-6 and TRBJ2-3; 7 positions match TRBD2. Germline-derived CDR1 and CDR2 are SGHDT and YYEEEE. V was clipped by 1 base and J by 4 bases; unmatched bases: 9. The CDR3 spans 16 residues. Here the CDR3 reads CASSLTGGSTSDTQYF. The CDR3, as DNA: TGTGCCAGCAGCTTGACTGGCGGGAGTACGTCAGATACGCAGTATTTT.

Worth noting for this clonotype: A read error may explain this, as a much larger clone is one base away. The chain couples TRBV19 to TRBJ2-7; TRBD1 might be the D (5 bases). The J call could be wrong; TRBJ1-2 is a better fit for the DNA end. Germline CDR1 and CDR2: LNHDA and SQIVND (reference sequence). The CDR3 has 17 residues. CDR3 region: CASSGAVTNRKTHGYTF. CDR3 DNA sequence: TGTGCCAGTAGTGGGGCTGTGACAAATCGAAAGACCCATGGCTACACCTTC.

This clonotype was detected many times. The chain couples TRBV5-1 to TRBJ2-1; no clear D. With 5 bases removed from V and 3 bases from J, the gap between germline ends came to 12 bases. The CDR3 sequence is 14 residues long. Germline CDR1 is SGHRS and CDR2 is YFSETQ. This CDR3 reads CASRPATLYNEQFF. CDR3 nucleotides: TGCGCCAGCAGGCCCGCTACACTCTACAATGAGCAGTTCTTC. Supplemented by reference TRBV5-1 and TRBJ2-1, the full variable domain reads KAGVTQTPRYLIKTRGQQVTLSCSPISGHRSVSWYQQTPGQGLQFLFEYFSETQRNKGNFPGRFSGRQFSNSRSEMNVSTLELGDSALYLCASRPATLYNEQFFGPGTRLTVL.

This clonotype has at least ten counts. The chain is built from TRBV11-2 and TRBJ2-7; 15 positions match TRBD2. This CDR3 contains 15 residues. Germline-derived CDR1 and CDR2 are SGHAT and FQNNGV. Trimming at V came to 5 bases and at J to 8 bases, leaving 7 bases not matched to a gene. CDR3 amino acids: CASSLRTSGRAQQYF. The CDR3 nucleotides read TGTGCCAGCAGCCTCCGGACTAGCGGGAGGGCCCAGCAGTACTTC.

The V gene is TRBV7-6, the J gene TRBJ1-2; D is unresolved. Trimming stripped 5 bases from V and 4 bases from J, with 23 bases between. The CDR3 runs 17 residues. Germline V lookup: CDR1 SGHVS, CDR2 FNYEAQ. CDR3 nucleotides: TGTGCCAGCAGCATTAATTGTGAATCTCGAAAGGCCTATGGCTACACCTTC. This encodes CASSINCESRKAYGYTF.

To note about this clonotype: A read error may be the cause here, since a much bigger clone is one base away. The chain carries TRBV7-6 and TRBJ1-2; D is unclear. Trimming left V 5 bases short and J 4 bases short, with 23 bases between. This CDR3 is 17 amino acids long. CDR1 SGHVS and CDR2 FNYEAQ come from the germline V gene. As DNA, the CDR3 is TGTGCCAGCAGCCAAAAATGTGGATCTCGAAAGACCTATGGCTACACCTTC. Its translation is CASSQKCGSRKTYGYTF.

In regard to this clonotype: This may come from a read error, since a much larger clone is one base off. The chain couples TRBV30 to TRBJ1-6; TRBD1 agrees at 8 bases. The germline V gene encodes CDR1 GTSNPN and CDR2 SVGIG (reference sequence). The CDR3 runs to 14 residues. CDR3 nucleotide sequence: TGTGCCTGGAGCGTGGGGACAGGAGTGTCACCCCCCCACTTT. It encodes CAWSVGTGVSPPHF.